This TCR beta chain was profiled in a study of T cell changes during pregnancy in multiple sclerosis. Some clones are missing from TCRdb's copy, which holds only in-frame ones; the method was immunoSEQ multiplex PCR. Of 45,000 to 50,000 clones listed, approximately 90% were seen once; the top ten hold around 0.38%. The germline CDR1 and CDR2 sequences are SGHTA and FQGNSA. The CDR3 covers 15 residues. Trimming cost V 5 bases and J 6 bases; bases outside gene matches: 11. V is TRBV7-2 and J is TRBJ2-7, with 9 bases that match TRBD2. The clonotype was recovered from a female donor in good health, enrolled as a control in a pregnancy study. The sample here was CD4+ T cells from peripheral blood mononuclear cells, taken in the second trimester of pregnancy. CDR3 loop: CASSPEGGGASEQYF. For the CDR3, the DNA is TGTGCCAGCAGCCCAGAGGGCGGGGGGGCATCCGAGCAGTACTTC.